These T cell receptor beta chains were read from a single sample in a study of beta chain features in type 1 diabetes. Clones were sequenced by immunoSEQ multiplex PCR, and TCRdb holds only the in-frame ones, with some missing. The table lists 150,000 to 200,000 clones, 6.5% to 9.5% of them singletons. The sample was central memory CD4+ T cells from blood. These receptors were taken from a woman in her thirties or forties with type 1 diabetes. Each CDR3 is given with its conserved first and last residue. A D gene is named only where the DNA matches it firmly. Not all rows give a size; the values are once, few, many and, for expanded clones, a class.

J gene: TRBJ1-1; V gene: TRBV5-1; D gene: TRBD1; clone size: few; CDR3 protein: CASSPGQGLTEAFF; CDR3 DNA: TGCGCCAGCAGCCCCGGACAGGGACTCACTGAAGCTTTCTTT
J gene: TRBJ2-7; V gene: TRBV13; D gene: TRBD1; clone size: few; CDR3 protein: CASSSGTALVYEQYF; CDR3 DNA: TGTGCCAGCAGCTCGGGGACAGCCTTAGTCTACGAGCAGTACTTC
J gene: TRBJ2-1; V gene: TRBV7-2; D gene: TRBD2; clone size: -; CDR3 protein: CASSLAGAGVGYNEQFF; CDR3 DNA: TGTGCCAGCAGCTTAGCCGGGGCGGGAGTGGGTTACAATGAGCAGTTCTTC
J gene: TRBJ2-5; V gene: TRBV7-2; D gene: -; clone size: few; CDR3 protein: CASSLGGQPAETQYF; CDR3 DNA: TGTGCCAGCAGCTTAGGCGGCCAGCCAGCGGAGACCCAGTACTTC
J gene: TRBJ2-1; V gene: TRBV11-2; D gene: -; clone size: few; CDR3 protein: CASSLTGGYGSYNEQFF; CDR3 DNA: TGTGCCAGCAGCCTCACTGGGGGCTACGGATCCTACAATGAGCAGTTCTTC
J gene: TRBJ2-4; V gene: TRBV7-9; D gene: -; clone size: -; CDR3 protein: CASSPDGGAQYF; CDR3 DNA: TGTGCCAGCAGCCCCGATGGAGGGGCTCAGTACTTC
J gene: TRBJ1-3; V gene: TRBV5-1; D gene: TRBD1; clone size: few; CDR3 protein: CASSLGTGASGNTIYF; CDR3 DNA: TGCGCCAGCAGCTTGGGGACAGGAGCCTCTGGAAACACCATATATTTT
J gene: TRBJ1-2; V gene: TRBV6-6; D gene: TRBD1; clone size: -; CDR3 protein: CASSRDSNPYGYTF; CDR3 DNA: TGTGCCAGCAGTAGGGACAGCAACCCCTATGGCTACACCTTC
J gene: TRBJ2-5; V gene: TRBV29-1; D gene: TRBD2; clone size: few; CDR3 protein: CSVEELARETQYF; CDR3 DNA: TGCAGCGTTGAAGAACTAGCGCGGGAGACCCAGTACTTC
J gene: TRBJ1-2; V gene: TRBV6-5; D gene: -; clone size: -; CDR3 protein: CASRDAWGGDYGYTF; CDR3 DNA: TGTGCCAGCAGGGATGCCTGGGGAGGGGACTATGGCTACACCTTC
J gene: TRBJ2-1; V gene: TRBV5-1; D gene: -; clone size: -; CDR3 protein: CASSSDARSSYNEQFF; CDR3 DNA: TGCGCCAGCAGCTCCGACGCGAGGAGCTCCTACAATGAGCAGTTCTTC
J gene: TRBJ2-3; V gene: TRBV5-4; D gene: TRBD1; clone size: few; CDR3 protein: CASSRGQGTDTQYF; CDR3 DNA: TGTGCCAGTTCTCGGGGACAGGGGACAGATACGCAGTATTTT
J gene: TRBJ2-5; V gene: TRBV5-8; D gene: -; clone size: few; CDR3 protein: CASSLAVSTDQETQYF; CDR3 DNA: TGTGCCAGCAGCTTGGCCGTTTCTACGGACCAAGAGACCCAGTACTTC
J gene: TRBJ2-7; V gene: TRBV7-9; D gene: TRBD1; clone size: -; CDR3 protein: CASSPRTGGYEQYF; CDR3 DNA: TGTGCCAGCAGCCCTCGGACAGGGGGCTACGAGCAGTACTTC
J gene: TRBJ1-1; V gene: TRBV4-2; D gene: TRBD1; clone size: -; CDR3 protein: CASSQERDSNTEAFF; CDR3 DNA: TGTGCCAGCAGCCAAGAGAGGGACAGTAACACTGAAGCTTTCTTT
J gene: TRBJ2-7; V gene: TRBV15; D gene: -; clone size: -; CDR3 protein: CATSRNRADEQYF; CDR3 DNA: TGTGCCACCAGCAGAAACAGGGCGGACGAGCAGTACTTC
J gene: TRBJ1-5; V gene: TRBV19; D gene: -; clone size: few; CDR3 protein: CASGRDGSSNQPQHF; CDR3 DNA: TGTGCCAGTGGGCGGGATGGATCAAGCAATCAGCCCCAGCATTTT
J gene: TRBJ1-3; V gene: TRBV18; D gene: TRBD1; clone size: -; CDR3 protein: CASSPSTGIGNTIYF; CDR3 DNA: TGTGCCAGCTCACCATCGACAGGGATTGGAAACACCATATATTTT